What follows are 10 T cell receptor beta chains derived from one specimen sequenced in a study of tumor and adjacent non-tumor tissue in lung cancer. No cell sorting was done before RNA was extracted from the tissue. This non-tumor lung sample came from over 3 cm beyond the tumor edge. The library came from three nested PCR rounds adapted from ARM-PCR protocols. TCRdb independently ran MiXCR on the multiplex PCR reads; one entry per CDR3 protein. The sample contains more than 35,000 distinct CDR3 sequences, less than 70% of which appear only once. The material sequenced was distant non-tumor lung tissue. The receptors originated from a woman in her 40s with non-small cell lung cancer.

This rearrangement joins TRBV11-3 to TRBJ2-7, with 8 bases aligning to TRBD1. This CDR3 spans 15 amino acids. Looked up from germline, CDR1 is SGHNT and CDR2 is YENEEA. Trimming at V came to 8 bases and at J to 2 bases, leaving 11 bases not matched to a gene. In DNA form, the CDR3 reads TGTGCCAGCGGCCTGGGGACAGGTCCCGCCTACGAGCAGTACTTC. Protein product: CASGLGTGPAYEQYF.

About this clonotype itself: One end of the junction varies from germline; a read error may be responsible. The V gene is TRBV11-2, the J gene TRBJ2-2; TRBD1 matches at 8 bases. There are 17 residues in the CDR3. CDR1 SGHAT and CDR2 FQNNGV come from the germline V gene. CDR3 protein: CAGSLARDRTLGGVVFF. For the CDR3, the DNA is TGTGCCGGCAGCTTAGCCCGGGACAGGACATTAGGCGGGGTGGTGTTTTTT.

J is TRBJ2-5 and V is TRBV12-3 or TRBV12-4; D could derive from TRBD1 or TRBD2 (5 bases each). V was pared by 10 bases and J by 8 bases, with 17 bases between. This CDR3 has 12 residues. The DNA of the CDR3 is TGTGCCAATAGCTTCTCTAGGGACACCCAGTACTTC. Protein sequence: CANSFSRDTQYF.

This clonotype appeared a single time. This chain connects TRBV27 to TRBJ2-2; 9 nucleotides match TRBD2. The CDR3 is 14 residues long. V lost 8 bases to trimming and J lost 5 bases; unmatched junction nucleotides: 6. Germline assignment: CDR1 MNHEY and CDR2 SMNVEV (reference sequence). The CDR3 loop reads CASSSSGVTGELFF. The CDR3 region has the DNA TGTGCCAGCTCTTCTAGCGGGGTGACCGGGGAGCTGTTTTTT.

A word on this clonotype: Because it lacks the conserved phenylalanine or tryptophan at the end, this CDR3 is likely a read error. This rearrangement joins TRBV11-2 to TRBJ2-1, with 8 bases aligning to TRBD2. This CDR3 region has 16 residues. The germline V gene has CDR1 SGHAT and CDR2 FQNNGV. The V and J ends lost 3 bases and 2 bases, in that order; junction bases with no gene match: 6. The CDR3: CASSLGRTSTYNEQFV. CDR3 nucleotides: TGTGCCAGCAGCTTGGGTAGGACTAGCACCTACAATGAGCAGTTCGTC.

This clonotype was found many times. This chain uses TRBV20-1 with TRBJ1-5; D call uncertain. Germline V gives CDR1 DFQATT, CDR2 SNEGSKA (reference sequence). The V end lost 0 bases, the J end lost 1 base, and 10 bases lay between the germline ends. CDR3 length equals 15 residues. The CDR3 DNA follows: TGCAGTGCTAGAGATCTGGACGGGAGCAATCAGCCCCAGCATTTT. Its protein is CSARDLDGSNQPQHF.

In this sample, this clonotype turned up many times. V is TRBV5-1 and J is TRBJ2-7; 8 nucleotides match TRBD1. The CDR3 is 14 residues long. J gave up 3 bases and V 5 bases, and 7 bases lay outside the gene matches. Germline CDR1 is SGHRS and CDR2 is YFSETQ. Here the CDR3 reads CASRGQGVIYEQYF. In DNA, the CDR3 is TGCGCCAGCAGAGGACAGGGCGTAATCTACGAGCAGTACTTC.

For this clonotype: One end of the junction is discordant with germline, which a read error may explain. CDR3: CISSVRPDHHTQNF. The CDR3 DNA reads as TGTATCAGCAGCGTAAGGCCCGATCATCATACGCAGAATTTT. The chain joins TRBV11-2 to TRBJ2-3; D is unclear. Looked up from germline, CDR1 is SGHAT and CDR2 is FQNNGV. The CDR3 contains 14 residues.

The gene calls are TRBV28 and TRBJ2-3; TRBD2 might be the D (6 bases). The CDR3 is 14 residues long. Germline CDR1 is MDHEN and CDR2 is SYDVKM. Deletions cut 8 bases from V and 2 bases from J, with 14 bases between. The CDR3 nucleotides are TGTGCCAGCTTGTGGAGCGGGTTCACAGATACGCAGTATTTT. Translated, it gives CASLWSGFTDTQYF.

A remark on this clonotype: This may come from a read error, since a much larger clone is one base off. The V gene is TRBV20-1, the J gene TRBJ2-7; TRBD2 matches at 9 bases. The germline gives CDR1 DFQATT, CDR2 SNEGSKA (reference sequence). The length of the CDR3 is 15 residues. The CDR3 sequence is CSARYEPGLATEQHF. CDR3 sequence (DNA): TGCAGTGCTAGGTATGAGCCGGGACTAGCTACCGAGCAGCACTTC.